This is a list of T cell receptor beta chains from one sample in a study of T cell responses to AZD1222 COVID-19 vaccine. Libraries were prepared by immunoSEQ multiplex PCR; TCRdb keeps only in-frame clonotypes and omits some of them. The profile shows over 150,000 clones, 88% of them singletons. The source was peripheral blood, collected on day 0 of AZD1222 vaccination. These receptor sequences come from an adult in good health. Both conserved end residues are part of each CDR3. The D gene is left open where the match is weak. Clone size appears in some rows only: once, few, many, or a class for an expanded clone.

v_gene,j_gene,abundance,d_gene,len,CDR3aa,CDR3nt
TRBV9,TRBJ2-3,-,-,15,CASSVGGYSTDTQYF,TGTGCCAGCAGCGTTGGGGGATATAGCACAGATACGCAGTATTTT
TRBV5-5,TRBJ1-2,-,TRBD1,14,CASTVRQGVYGYTF,TGTGCCAGCACCGTGAGACAGGGGGTCTATGGCTACACCTTC
TRBV3-1/TRBV3-2,TRBJ1-3,-,-,13,CASSQPLGNTIYF,TGTGCCAGCAGCCAACCCCTAGGAAACACCATATATTTT
TRBV27,TRBJ1-1,-,TRBD1,13,CASSLHRGPEAFF,TGTGCCAGCAGTCTACACAGGGGGCCTGAAGCTTTCTTT
TRBV28,TRBJ2-3,-,-,14,CASSFGSYENTQYF,TGTGCCAGCAGTTTTGGCAGTTACGAGAATACGCAGTATTTT
TRBV28,TRBJ1-2,-,TRBD1,15,CASQPPGTGNGGYTF,TGTGCCAGCCAACCTCCCGGGACAGGGAATGGTGGCTACACCTTC
TRBV7-8,TRBJ1-2,-,TRBD1,14,CASSPGQGAHGYTF,TGTGCCAGCAGCCCAGGACAGGGGGCGCATGGCTACACCTTC
TRBV3-1/TRBV3-2,TRBJ2-7,-,-,12,CASSPRLDEQYF,TGTGCCAGCAGCCCACGACTAGACGAGCAGTACTTC
TRBV6-5,TRBJ1-1,-,TRBD1,14,CAVQVSQGAVEAFF,TGTGCCGTCCAGGTTTCTCAGGGGGCGGTTGAAGCTTTCTTT
TRBV9,TRBJ1-1,-,-,12,CASSTGNTEAFF,TGTGCCAGCAGCACTGGTAACACTGAAGCTTTCTTT
TRBV6-5,TRBJ2-7,-,-,14,CASINDRTADEQYF,TGTGCCAGCATCAACGACCGGACCGCGGACGAGCAGTACTTC
TRBV28,TRBJ2-5,-,-,13,CASSLTARETQYF,TGTGCCAGCAGTTTGACTGCCCGTGAGACCCAGTACTTC
TRBV7-2,TRBJ1-1,-,-,14,CASGALGGNTEAFF,TGTGCCAGCGGGGCTTTGGGCGGGAACACTGAAGCTTTCTTT
TRBV10-3,TRBJ2-3,few,-,14,CAISESRDLDTQYF,TGTGCCATCAGTGAGTCGCGGGATTTAGATACGCAGTATTTT
TRBV7-9,TRBJ1-1,-,-,13,CASRYKGDTEAFF,TGTGCCAGCAGATATAAGGGGGACACTGAAGCTTTCTTT
TRBV28,TRBJ2-5,-,TRBD2,16,CASSPGRGGLQETQYF,TGTGCCAGCAGCCCCGGTCGCGGGGGACTACAAGAGACCCAGTACTTC
TRBV28,TRBJ1-5,few,-,14,CASCLGGSSQPQHF,TGTGCCAGCTGCCTCGGTGGGTCTTCTCAGCCCCAGCATTTT
TRBV5-1,TRBJ2-7,-,-,15,CASSLDLVSPYEQYF,TGCGCCAGCAGCTTGGATCTAGTGTCACCCTACGAGCAGTACTTC
TRBV6-5,TRBJ1-5,-,-,13,CASSYDSNQPQHF,TGTGCCAGCAGTTACGACAGTAATCAGCCCCAGCATTTT